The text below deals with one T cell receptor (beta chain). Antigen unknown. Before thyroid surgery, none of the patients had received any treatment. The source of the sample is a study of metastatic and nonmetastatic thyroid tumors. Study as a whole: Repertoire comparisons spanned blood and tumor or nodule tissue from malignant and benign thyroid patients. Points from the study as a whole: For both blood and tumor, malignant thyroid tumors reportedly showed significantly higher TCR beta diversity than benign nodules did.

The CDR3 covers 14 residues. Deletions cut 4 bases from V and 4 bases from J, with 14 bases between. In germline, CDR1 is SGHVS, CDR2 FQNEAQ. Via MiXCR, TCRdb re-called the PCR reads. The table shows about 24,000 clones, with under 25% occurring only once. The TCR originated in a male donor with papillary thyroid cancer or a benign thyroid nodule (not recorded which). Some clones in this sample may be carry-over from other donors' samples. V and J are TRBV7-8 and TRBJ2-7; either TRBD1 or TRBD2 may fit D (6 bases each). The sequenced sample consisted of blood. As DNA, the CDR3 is TGTGCCAGCAGCTCCCGGGGGCCGGGGTACGAGCAGTACTTC. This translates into CASSSRGPGYEQYF. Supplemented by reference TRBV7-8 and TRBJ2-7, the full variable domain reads GAGVSQSPRYKVAKRGQDVALRCDPISGHVSLFWYQQALGQGPEFLTYFQNEAQLDKSGLPSDRFFAERPEGSVSTLKIQRTQQEDSAVYLCASSSRGPGYEQYFGPGTRLTVT.